The source of this T cell receptor beta chain is a study of T cells in Graves' hyperthyroidism and ophthalmopathy. General study points: In the analysis, a 13 V-J model separated ophthalmopathy from stable hyperthyroidism. Blood held most thyroid clonotypes expanded above 0.001 frequency.

This clonotype was detected ten times or more. What it binds is unknown. The source material, RNA transcripts, was used to amplify TCR beta CDR3 regions. The study used the HTBI primer set for a first-round RT-PCR of the TCR CDR3. TCRdb reanalysed the multiplex PCR reads using MiXCR and keeps one entry per CDR3 protein. The profile shows around 540,000 distinct CDR3 sequences, about 16% of them singletons. Disease lasting under 3 months, a NOSPECS grade of at least 4, and a Clinical Activity Score of at least 3 were features of the ophthalmopathy patients. An approximately 10 ml volume of fresh peripheral blood provided the PBMCs. This CDR3 has 15 residues. Trimming removed 5 bases from V and 4 bases from J; junction bases left unmatched: 9. Germline loops: CDR1 MDHEN, CDR2 SYDVKM.

Sequences were obtained from blood. This receptor was obtained from a woman aged 30 to 39 with Graves' ophthalmopathy. The rearrangement links TRBV28 to TRBJ1-1; 8 bases are shared with TRBD1. DNA for the CDR3: TGTGCCAGCAGTCCTCGGACAGGGATGAGCACTGAAGCTTTCTTT. Amino acids: CASSPRTGMSTEAFF.